This T cell receptor (beta chain) came from a study of T cell repertoires in cytomegalovirus infection. Study-wide results and caveats: The ex vivo response was dominated by HLA-C-restricted CMV-specific TCR beta clonotypes. Carriage of CMV together with the relevant HLA was identifiable through cumulative public TCR beta family frequency.

TCRdb processed the reads anew with MiXCR; each CDR3 protein has one entry. The top ten clones hold more than 50% of a sample with 200,000 to 250,000 distinct CDR3 sequences, less than 50% of them seen once. Trimming took off 5 bases at V and 4 bases at J, with 18 bases between the two ends. CDR1 is SGHAT, CDR2 FQNNGV, per germline. This CDR3 region has 15 residues. This clonotype turned up a few times. Its antigen remains unknown. Sequenced material: CD8+ T cells from cultured PBMCs, taken from culture after CMV antigen stimulation. This chain joins TRBV11-2 and TRBJ2-7; maybe TRBD1 (6 bases). This receptor was identified in a human donor in good health (CMV status not recorded). Some clones in this sample may be carry-over from other donors' samples. DNA for the CDR3: TGTGCCAGCAGCCTTTCTGGGGGCGGACGATACGAGCAGTACTTC. Its protein product is CASSLSGGGRYEQYF.